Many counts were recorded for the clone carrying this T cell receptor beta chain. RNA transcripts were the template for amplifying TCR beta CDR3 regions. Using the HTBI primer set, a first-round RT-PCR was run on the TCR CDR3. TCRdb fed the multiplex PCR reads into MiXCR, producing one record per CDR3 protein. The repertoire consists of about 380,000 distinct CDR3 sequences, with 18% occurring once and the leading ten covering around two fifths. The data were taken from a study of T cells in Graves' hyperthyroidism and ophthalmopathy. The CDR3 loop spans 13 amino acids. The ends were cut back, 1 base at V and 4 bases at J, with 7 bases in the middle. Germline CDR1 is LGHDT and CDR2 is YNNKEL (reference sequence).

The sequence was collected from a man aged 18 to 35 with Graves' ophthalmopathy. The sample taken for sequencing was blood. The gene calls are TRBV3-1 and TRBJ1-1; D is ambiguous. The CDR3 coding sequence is TGTGCCAGCAGCCAAGTAGCGGGCACTGAAGCTTTCTTT. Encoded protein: CASSQVAGTEAFF.